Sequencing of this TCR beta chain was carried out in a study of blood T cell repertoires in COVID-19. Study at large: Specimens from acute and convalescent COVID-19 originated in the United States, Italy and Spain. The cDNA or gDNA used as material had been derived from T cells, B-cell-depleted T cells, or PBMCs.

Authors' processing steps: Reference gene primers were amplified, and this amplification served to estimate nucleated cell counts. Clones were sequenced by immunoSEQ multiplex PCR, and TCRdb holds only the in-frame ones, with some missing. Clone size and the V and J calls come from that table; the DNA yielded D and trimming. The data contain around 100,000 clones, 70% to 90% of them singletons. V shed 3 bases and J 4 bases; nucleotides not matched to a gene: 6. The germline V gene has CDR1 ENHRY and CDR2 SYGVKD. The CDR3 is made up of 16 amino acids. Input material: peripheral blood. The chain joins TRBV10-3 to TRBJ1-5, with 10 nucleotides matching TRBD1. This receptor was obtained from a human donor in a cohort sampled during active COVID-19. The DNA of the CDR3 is TGTGCCATCAGTGACCTAAGACAGGGGGCAAATCAGCCCCAGCATTTT. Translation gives CAISDLRQGANQPQHF.